This TCR beta chain was sequenced during a study of OX40 agonist ivuxolimab in advanced cancers. Notes on the research overall: Ivuxolimab was a fully human IgG2 agonistic monoclonal antibody targeting the costimulatory receptor OX40 (CD134). Of the roughly 52 dose-escalation patients, hepatocellular carcinoma was present in about 20, melanoma in approximately 15, renal cell carcinoma in 9 and head and neck cancer in 9. Patients were allowed to have had prior anti-PD-1, anti-PD-L1 or anti-CTLA-4 therapy, and around 40% of the dose-escalation patients had previously received checkpoint inhibitors. The purpose of peripheral TCRbeta sequencing was to test whether ivuxolimab changed TCR sequence diversity and led to clonal T-cell expansion. The paper describes the monotherapy dose-escalation part (N = 52 patients) of the phase I trial of ivuxolimab. The dose-escalation cohort was about 83% male with a mean age of around 64 years, ranging from roughly 23 to 85. Partial responses occurred in three dose-escalation patients, of whom one had hepatocellular carcinoma and two had cutaneous melanoma. Intravenous ivuxolimab was administered to patients every 2 weeks at six dose levels: 0.01, 0.1, 0.3, 1.5, 3 and 10 mg/kg.

In the case of this clone: No antigen is known for it. No clone much larger than this one lies a single base away; base qualities are absent.

Genomic DNA was extracted from sorted cells for sequencing of the TCRbeta CDR3 region. TCRbeta CDR3 regions were sequenced using the immunoSEQ Assay. Imported from immuneACCESS, the table was reduced by TCRdb to in-frame sequences with V and J called. These copies leave out some clones; in studies compared against another copy, an unresolved V gene accounts for under half, and the cause of the remainder is not known. Here the sample has fewer than 45,000 clones; 65% to 85% occur a single time. The top ten hold 1.8% of the sample. Patients with a history of autoimmune disease or receiving systemic immunosuppression were excluded from the trial. Peripheral blood for TCR sequencing was drawn from every dose cohort at baseline, at cycle 4 day 1 and at cycle 7 day 1. Samples came from an open-label, multicenter, first-in-human phase I dose-escalation trial of ivuxolimab. Adults with locally advanced or metastatic head and neck squamous cell, hepatocellular, melanoma or renal cell carcinoma were enrolled in the trial. Before TCR sequencing, CD4+ T cells and CD8+ T cells were sorted from peripheral blood as separate populations.

The junction shows trimming of 4 bases on V and 5 bases on J, plus 14 bases between the germline ends. The CDR3 numbers 14 residues from cysteine through phenylalanine. The sequence is cut down to CDR3 DNA, 42 bases in frame from base 1. CDR1 and CDR2, looked up from the germline V gene (reference sequence), are PRHDT and FYEKMQ. Summary of the overall study and its limitations: Low levels of normalized T-cell clonal expansion were also seen in some nonresponding patients. At doses of 0.1 to 3.0 mg/kg, clonal expansion of both CD4+ and CD8+ blood T cells was observed from baseline to week 6. The antigen specificity of the clonally expanded peripheral T cells was not determined. Partial responders in the 0.1-3.0 mg/kg groups had among the lowest normalized peripheral clonal expansion, especially among CD8+ T cells. After ivuxolimab, expanded clones were on average more numerous among CD8+ T cells than among CD4+ T cells.

Material: CD4+ or CD8+ T cells sorted from blood, obtained in a trial of the OX40 agonist ivuxolimab. The sequence is built from TRBV13 and TRBJ2-5; the D gene assignment is ambiguous. The receptor comes from an adult with an advanced solid tumor such as melanoma, head and neck, liver or kidney cancer. The sequenced DNA is TGTGCCAGCAGCTCCACCTATGTTTTGGAGACCCAGTACTTC. Its protein product is CASSSTYVLETQYF.